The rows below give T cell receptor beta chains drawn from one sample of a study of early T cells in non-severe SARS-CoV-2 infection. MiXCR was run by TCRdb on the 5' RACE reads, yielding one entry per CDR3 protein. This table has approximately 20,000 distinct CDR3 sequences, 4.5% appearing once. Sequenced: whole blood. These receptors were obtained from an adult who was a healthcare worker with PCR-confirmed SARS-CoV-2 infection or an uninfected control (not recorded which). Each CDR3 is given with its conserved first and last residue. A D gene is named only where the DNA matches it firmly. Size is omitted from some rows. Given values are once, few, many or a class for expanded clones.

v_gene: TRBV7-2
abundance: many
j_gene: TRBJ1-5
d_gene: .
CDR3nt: TGTGCCAGCAGCTTAGAAAGAGGGCGATATAGCAATCAGCCCCAGCATTTT
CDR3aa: CASSLERGRYSNQPQHF

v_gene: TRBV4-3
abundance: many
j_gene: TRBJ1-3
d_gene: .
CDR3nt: TGCGCCAGCAGCCAAGACAGGGCTTCCTCTGGAAACACCATATATTTT
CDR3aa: CASSQDRASSGNTIYF

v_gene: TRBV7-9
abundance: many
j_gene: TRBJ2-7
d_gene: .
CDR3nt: TGTGCCAGCAGCTTAGGTATGAGGCAGGCATCGGTCGAGCAGTACTTC
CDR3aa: CASSLGMRQASVEQYF

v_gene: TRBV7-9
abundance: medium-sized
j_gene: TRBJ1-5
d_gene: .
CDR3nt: TGTGCCAGCAGCTTAGAACAGAGCATTGGTCAGCCCCAGCATTTT
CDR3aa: CASSLEQSIGQPQHF

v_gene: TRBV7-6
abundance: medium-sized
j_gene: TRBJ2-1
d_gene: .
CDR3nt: TGTGCCAGCAGCTTTTCCTCGAACCCCGACAATGAGCAGTTCTTC
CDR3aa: CASSFSSNPDNEQFF

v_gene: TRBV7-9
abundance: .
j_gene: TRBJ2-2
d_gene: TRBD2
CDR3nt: TGTGCCAGCAGCTCCCGACTAGCGGGGGACACCGGGGAGCTGTTTTTT
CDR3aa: CASSSRLAGDTGELFF

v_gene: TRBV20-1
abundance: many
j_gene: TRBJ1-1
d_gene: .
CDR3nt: TGCAGTGCTAGAGATCGTGTAGGTTGGGGAGCTTTCTTT
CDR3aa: CSARDRVGWGAFF

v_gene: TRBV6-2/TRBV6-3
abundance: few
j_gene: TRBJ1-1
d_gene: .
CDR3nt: TGTGCCAGCAGTCGACACCCTCGGGGTACTGAAGCTTTCTTT
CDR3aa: CASSRHPRGTEAFF

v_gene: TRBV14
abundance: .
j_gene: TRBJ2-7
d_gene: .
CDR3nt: TGTGCCAGCAGCCGTCTTTTCTACGAGCAGTACTTC
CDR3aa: CASSRLFYEQYF

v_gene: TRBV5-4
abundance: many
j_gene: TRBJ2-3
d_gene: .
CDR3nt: TGTGCCAGCAGCCCTAATGGGCCAGGCACAGATACGCAGTATTTT
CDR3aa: CASSPNGPGTDTQYF

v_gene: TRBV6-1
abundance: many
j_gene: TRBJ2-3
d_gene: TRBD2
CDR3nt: TGTGCCAGCAAAGAGCGGGGGGCCTACACAGATACGCAGTATTTT
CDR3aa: CASKERGAYTDTQYF

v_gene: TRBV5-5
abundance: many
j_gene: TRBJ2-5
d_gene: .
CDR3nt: TGTGCCAGCACCCCCGGTGACGAGACCCAGTACTTC
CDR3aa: CASTPGDETQYF

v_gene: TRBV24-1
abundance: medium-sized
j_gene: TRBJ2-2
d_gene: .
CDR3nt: TGTGCCACCAGAAGGACGGACAACACCGGGGAGCTGTTTTTT
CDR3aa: CATRRTDNTGELFF

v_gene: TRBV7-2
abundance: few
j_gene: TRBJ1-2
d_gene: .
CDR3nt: TGTGCCAGCAGCTCCAGGGACGGGTTAGGCTACACCTTC
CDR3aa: CASSSRDGLGYTF

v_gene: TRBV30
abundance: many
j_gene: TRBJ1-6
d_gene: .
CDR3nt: TGTGCCTGGAGTGAGGGTAAACTCGTAAATAATTCACCCCTCCACTTT
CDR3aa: CAWSEGKLVNNSPLHF

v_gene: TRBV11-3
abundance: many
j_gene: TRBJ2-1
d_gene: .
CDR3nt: TGTGCCAGCAGCCCCCGGGAGGGGGCGAGAGAAGAGCAGTTCTTC
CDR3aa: CASSPREGAREEQFF

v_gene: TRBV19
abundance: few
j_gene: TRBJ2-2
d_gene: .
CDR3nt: TGTGCCAGTAGGCTATACCAGGGATCCGGGGAGCTGTTTTTT
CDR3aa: CASRLYQGSGELFF

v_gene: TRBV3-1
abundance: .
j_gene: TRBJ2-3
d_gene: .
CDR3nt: TGTGCCAGCAGCCAGTTTCTTACAGATACGCAGTATTTT
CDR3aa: CASSQFLTDTQYF

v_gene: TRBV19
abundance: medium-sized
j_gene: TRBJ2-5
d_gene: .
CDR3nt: TGTGCCAGTAGTACCGCTACCGCCCAAGAGACCCAGTACTTC
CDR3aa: CASSTATAQETQYF

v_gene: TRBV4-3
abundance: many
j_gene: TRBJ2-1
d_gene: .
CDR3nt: TGCGCCAGCAGCCAAGATGGAGGGTCCTACAATGAGCAGTTCTTC
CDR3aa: CASSQDGGSYNEQFF

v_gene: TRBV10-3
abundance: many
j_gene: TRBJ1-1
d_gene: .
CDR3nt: TGTGCCATCAGTGAGTCTGGGTACACTGAAGCTTTCTTT
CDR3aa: CAISESGYTEAFF

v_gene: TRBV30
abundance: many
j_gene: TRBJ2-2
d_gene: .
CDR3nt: TGTGCCTGGTGTCGAAGAGGTGGGACCGGGGAGCTGTTTTTT
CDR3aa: CAWCRRGGTGELFF

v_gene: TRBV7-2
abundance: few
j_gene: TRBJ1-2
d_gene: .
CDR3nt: TGTGCCAGCTCCCGACAGGATGCGTATGGCTACACCTTC
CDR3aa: CASSRQDAYGYTF

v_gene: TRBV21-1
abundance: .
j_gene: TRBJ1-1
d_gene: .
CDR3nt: TGTGCCAGCAGCAAAGCTACCTCTCAGGCCTTGAACACTGAAGCTTTCTTT
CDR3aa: CASSKATSQALNTEAFF

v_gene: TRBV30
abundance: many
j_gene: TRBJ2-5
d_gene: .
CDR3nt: TGTGCCTGGAGTGTAAGGGAGACCCAGTACTTC
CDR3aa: CAWSVRETQYF

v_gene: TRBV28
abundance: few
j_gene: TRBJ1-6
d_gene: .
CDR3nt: TGTGCCAGCAGTTTTGGGGCGTCCAATTCACCCCTCCACTTT
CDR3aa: CASSFGASNSPLHF

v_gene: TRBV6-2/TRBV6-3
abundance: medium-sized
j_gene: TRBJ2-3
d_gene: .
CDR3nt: TGTGCCAGCAGTTACTCCGGGGGGCGGACAGATACGCAGTATTTT
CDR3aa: CASSYSGGRTDTQYF

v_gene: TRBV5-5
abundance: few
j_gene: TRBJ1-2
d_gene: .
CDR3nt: TGTGCCAGCAGCTTGGGGCAGGGAAGTGGCTACACCTTC
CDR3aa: CASSLGQGSGYTF

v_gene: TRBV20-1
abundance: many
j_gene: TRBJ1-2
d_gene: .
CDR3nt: TGCAGTGCTCCGGACTGGGCCTCCCCCCGGCGGGGCTACACCTTC
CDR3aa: CSAPDWASPRRGYTF

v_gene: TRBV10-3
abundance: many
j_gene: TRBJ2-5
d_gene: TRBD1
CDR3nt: TGTGCCATCAGTTCCGACTTCCTGCCGGGACAGAAAGAGACCCAGTACTTC
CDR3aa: CAISSDFLPGQKETQYF

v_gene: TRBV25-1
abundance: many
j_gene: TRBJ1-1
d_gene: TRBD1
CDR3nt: TGTGCCAGCAGTGAAAGGACAGGGAGAAGCACTGAAGCTTTCTTT
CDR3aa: CASSERTGRSTEAFF

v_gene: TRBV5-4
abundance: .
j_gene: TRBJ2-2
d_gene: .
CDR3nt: TGTGCCAGCACCACGGGCACCGGGGAGCTGTTTTTT
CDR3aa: CASTTGTGELFF

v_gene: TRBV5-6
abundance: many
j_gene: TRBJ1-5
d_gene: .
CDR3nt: TGTGCCAGCAGCTTGGTTAGCAATCAGCCCCAGCATTTT
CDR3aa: CASSLVSNQPQHF

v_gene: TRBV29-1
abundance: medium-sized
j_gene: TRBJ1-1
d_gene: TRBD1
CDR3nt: TGCAGCGCCTCGACAGGGACTAACACTGAAGCTTTCTTT
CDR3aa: CSASTGTNTEAFF

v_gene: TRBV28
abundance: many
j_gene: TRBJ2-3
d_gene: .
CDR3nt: TGTGCCAGCAGTTCTGGAGGAATAACCGATACGCAGTATTTT
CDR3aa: CASSSGGITDTQYF

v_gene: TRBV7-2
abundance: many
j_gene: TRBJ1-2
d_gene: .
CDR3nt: TGTGCCAGCGGCTACGTCTATGGCTACACCTTC
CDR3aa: CASGYVYGYTF

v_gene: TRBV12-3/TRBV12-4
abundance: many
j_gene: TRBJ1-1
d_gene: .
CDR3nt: TGTGCCAGCAGCGTCCTACCGAACACTGAAGCTTTCTTT
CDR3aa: CASSVLPNTEAFF

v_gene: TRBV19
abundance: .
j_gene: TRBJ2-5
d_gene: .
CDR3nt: TGTGCCAGTAGTGCCGGGACGGGGTACTTC
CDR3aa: CASSAGTGYF

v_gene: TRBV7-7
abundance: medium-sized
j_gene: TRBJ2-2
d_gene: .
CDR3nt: TGTGCTAGCAGCTTACAGGGTTACACCGGGGAGCTGTTTTTT
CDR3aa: CASSLQGYTGELFF

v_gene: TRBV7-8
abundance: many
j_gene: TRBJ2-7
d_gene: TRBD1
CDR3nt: TGTGCCAGCAGGCGAGGGGCAGGGGGCGAGCAGTACTTC
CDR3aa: CASRRGAGGEQYF

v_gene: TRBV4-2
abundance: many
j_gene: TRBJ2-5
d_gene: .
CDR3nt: TGTGCCAGCAGCCACGACATACTACAAGAGACCCAGTACTTC
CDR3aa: CASSHDILQETQYF

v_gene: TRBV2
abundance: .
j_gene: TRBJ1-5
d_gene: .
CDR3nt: TGTGCCAGCAGTAAAAAGGGGACGGATCAGCCCCAGCATTTT
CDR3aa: CASSKKGTDQPQHF

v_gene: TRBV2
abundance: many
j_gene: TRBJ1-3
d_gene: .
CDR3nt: TGTGCCAGCAGGAGAGACAGGGGAAACACCATATATTTT
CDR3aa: CASRRDRGNTIYF

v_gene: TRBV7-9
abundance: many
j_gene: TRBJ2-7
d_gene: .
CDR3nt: TGTGCCACAGCCACCGTATACGAGCAGTACTTC
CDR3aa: CATATVYEQYF

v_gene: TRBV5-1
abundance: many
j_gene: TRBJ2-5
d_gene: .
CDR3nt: TGCGCCAGCGGGGGTCAGGTCCAAGAGACCCAGTACTTC
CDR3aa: CASGGQVQETQYF

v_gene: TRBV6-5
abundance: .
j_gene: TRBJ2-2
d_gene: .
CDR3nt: TGTGCCAGCAAGGGGAGAGGGGAGCTGTTTTTT
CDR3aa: CASKGRGELFF

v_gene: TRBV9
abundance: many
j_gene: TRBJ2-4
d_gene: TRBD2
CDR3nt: TGTGCCAGCAGCGGCCCGCTTGCCGGGACTAGCGGGGGGGGAGCCAAAAACATTCAGTACTTC
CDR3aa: CASSGPLAGTSGGGAKNIQYF

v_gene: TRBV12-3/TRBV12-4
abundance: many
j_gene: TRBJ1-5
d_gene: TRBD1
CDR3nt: TGTGCCAGCACGATCGGGACAGGGAATTTCTTCGAGCCCCAGCATTTT
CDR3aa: CASTIGTGNFFEPQHF

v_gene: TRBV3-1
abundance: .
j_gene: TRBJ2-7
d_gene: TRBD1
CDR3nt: TGTGCCAGCAGCCATGCGGGACAGGGGATCTACGAGCAGTACTTC
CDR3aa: CASSHAGQGIYEQYF

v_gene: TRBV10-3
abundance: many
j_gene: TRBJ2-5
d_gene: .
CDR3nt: TGTGCCACCTCCGATGGGTTCGAGACCCAGTACTTC
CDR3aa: CATSDGFETQYF

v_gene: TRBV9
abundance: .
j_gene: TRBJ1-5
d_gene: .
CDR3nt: TGTGCCAGCAGCCCCGAATTTGGAAATCAGCCCCAGCATTTT
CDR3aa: CASSPEFGNQPQHF

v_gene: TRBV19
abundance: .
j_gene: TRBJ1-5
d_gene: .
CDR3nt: TGTGCCAGTTTCGCCCCCGGGACTATCAATCAGCCCCAGCATTTT
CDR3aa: CASFAPGTINQPQHF

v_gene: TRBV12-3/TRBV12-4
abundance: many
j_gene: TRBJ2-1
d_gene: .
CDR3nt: TGTGCCAGCACTTTAACCTACACCTCAGACAATGAGCAGTTCTTC
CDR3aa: CASTLTYTSDNEQFF

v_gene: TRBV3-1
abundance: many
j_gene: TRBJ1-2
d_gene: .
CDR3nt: TGTGCCAGCAGCCGGGGACTTAACTATGGCTACACCTTC
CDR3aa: CASSRGLNYGYTF

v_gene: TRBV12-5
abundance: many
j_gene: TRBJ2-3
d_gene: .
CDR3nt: TGTGCTAGTTCCCCGGGGGGCCCGGCAGATACGCAGTATTTT
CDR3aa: CASSPGGPADTQYF

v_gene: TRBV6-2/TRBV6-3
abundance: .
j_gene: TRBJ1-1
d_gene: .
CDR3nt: TGTGCCAGCAGTTACCCCATGGTGATTGAAGCTTTCTTT
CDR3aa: CASSYPMVIEAFF

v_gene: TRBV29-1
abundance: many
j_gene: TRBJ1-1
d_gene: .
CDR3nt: TGCAGCGTGGCTAACAGGAGGCAGACTGAAGCTTTCTTT
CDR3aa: CSVANRRQTEAFF

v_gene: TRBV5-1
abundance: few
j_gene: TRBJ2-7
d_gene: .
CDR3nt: TGCGCCAGCAGCGACACAAGCTCCTACGAGCAGTACTTC
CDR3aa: CASSDTSSYEQYF

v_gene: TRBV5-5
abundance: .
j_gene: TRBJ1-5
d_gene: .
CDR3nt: TGTGCCAGCAGCTTGAATCAGGGTCTACAGCCCCAGCATTTT
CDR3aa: CASSLNQGLQPQHF